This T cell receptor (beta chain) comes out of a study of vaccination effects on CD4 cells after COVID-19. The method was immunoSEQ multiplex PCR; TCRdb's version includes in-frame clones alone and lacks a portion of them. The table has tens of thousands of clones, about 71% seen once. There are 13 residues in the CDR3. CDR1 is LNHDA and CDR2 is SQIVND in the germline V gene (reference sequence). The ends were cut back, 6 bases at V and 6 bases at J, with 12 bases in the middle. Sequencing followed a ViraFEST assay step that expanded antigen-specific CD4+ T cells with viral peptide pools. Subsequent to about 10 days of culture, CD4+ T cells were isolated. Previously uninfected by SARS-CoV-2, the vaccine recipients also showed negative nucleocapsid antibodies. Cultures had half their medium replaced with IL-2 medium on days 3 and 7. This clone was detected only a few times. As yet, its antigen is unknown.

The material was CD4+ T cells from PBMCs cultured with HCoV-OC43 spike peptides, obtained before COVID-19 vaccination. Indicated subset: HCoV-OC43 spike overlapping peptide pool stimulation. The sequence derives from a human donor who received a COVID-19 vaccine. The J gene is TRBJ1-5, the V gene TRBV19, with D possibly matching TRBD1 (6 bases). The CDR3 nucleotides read TGTGCCAGTAGCGACAGGCTGGGTCAGCCCCAGCATTTT. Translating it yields CASSDRLGQPQHF.